This TCR beta chain was sequenced for a study of TET2 disruption in CD19-targeted CAR T cells. Comment on this clone: Its target is unknown. Sequencing ends 3 residues short of the CDR3 end; the germline J gene provides the rest.

Assay: immunoSEQ multiplex PCR; the TCRdb copy retains only in-frame clones and omits some. This sample's table reports 25,000 or so clones. Documented treatment: autologous CTL019 cells: CD19 CAR with 4-1BB and CD3 zeta domains. The CD19 CAR included TCR zeta plus 4-1BB costimulatory signaling. The starting T cells for CTL019 came from a peripheral blood leukapheresis. Per germline, CDR1 LNHDA and CDR2 SQIVND (reference sequence). The length of the CDR3 is 18 residues. Sequenced material: CD8- CAR+ T cells sorted from cultured blood T cells, taken for CD19 CAR T cell therapy. The subset is: CD8-negative CAR-positive T cells from the infusion product. The source of this sequence is a man aged 65 to 79 with chronic lymphocytic leukemia. The chain links TRBV19 to TRBJ2-4; 8 bases fit TRBD1. Partial CDR3 DNA: TGTGCCAGTAGTATAGATGCTACAGGGGGAACTAGCAATCAGCCT. This translates into CASSIDATGGTSNQP. The CDR3 as a whole reads CASSIDATGGTSNQPQYF.